These 13 T cell receptor beta chains were sequenced from one sample in a study of T cell responses to AZD1222 COVID-19 vaccine. Here immunoSEQ multiplex PCR was the method, and the copy in TCRdb shows in-frame clones only, minus some. Of around 160,000 clones detected, around 83% appear once; the ten largest clones hold about 4%. Here the sequenced sample was peripheral blood, taken on day 0 of MenACWY control vaccination. The receptors originated from an adult in good health.

The gene calls are TRBV7-8 and TRBJ1-1; 8 bases are shared with TRBD1. The V segment lost 3 bases and the J segment 4 bases; nucleotides outside the gene matches: 4. The CDR3 consists of 14 residues. Germline V gene data show CDR1 as SGHVS and CDR2 as FQNEAQ. CDR3 nucleotides: TGTGCCAGCAGCTTGACAGGGGAGAGCACTGAAGCTTTCTTT. It translates to CASSLTGESTEAFF.

The chain joins TRBV18 to TRBJ2-1; 13 nucleotides match TRBD2. In germline, CDR1 is KGHSH, CDR2 LQKENI. V lost 2 bases and J lost 8; bases outside the gene matches: 3. The CDR3 has 15 amino acids. CDR3 DNA: TGTGCCAGCTCACCAGGGACTAGCGGGGTCTATGAGCAGTTCTTC. Translation gives CASSPGTSGVYEQFF.

This chain links TRBV2 with TRBJ1-2; 8 bases are shared with TRBD1. There are 13 residues in the CDR3. Germline V gene sequence: CDR1 SNHLY, CDR2 FYNNEI. The V gene end was trimmed by 8 bases and the J gene end by 8 bases; junction bases not matched to a gene: 10. CDR3 bases: TGTGCCAGCGATGGCAGGGGGCTTCAAGGCTACACCTTC. As protein: CASDGRGLQGYTF.

This chain links TRBV28 with TRBJ2-4; weak D call: TRBD2 (5 bases). The V and J ends lost 5 bases and 2 bases respectively, with 10 bases between them. The CDR3 consists of 14 residues. Germline CDR1 MDHEN, CDR2 SYDVKM. The CDR3 DNA sequence: TGTGCCAGCAGTGTTTGGGAGACCAAAAACATTCAGTACTTC. Translation: CASSVWETKNIQYF. Using reference TRBV28 and TRBJ2-4 for the parts outside the CDR3, the full variable domain is DVKVTQSSRYLVKRTGEKVFLECVQDMDHENMFWYRQDPGLGLRLIYFSYDVKMKEKGDIPEGYSVSREKKERFSLILESASTNQTSMYLCASSVWETKNIQYFGAGTRLSVL.

This chain uses TRBV25-1 with TRBJ2-1, with D hard to call. CDR3 length: 16 residues. Germline V gives CDR1 MGHDK, CDR2 SYGVNS. V lost 1 base and J lost 4, with 14 bases in between. DNA of the CDR3: TGTGCCAGCAGTGAATCTCTAGTCAGAACTTACAATGAGCAGTTCTTC. This codes for CASSESLVRTYNEQFF.

This chain connects TRBV15 to TRBJ1-5, with D possibly matching TRBD1 (5 bases). Germline-derived CDR1 and CDR2 are LNHNV and YYDKDF (reference sequence). CDR3 size: 13 residues. The V end was cut by 4 bases, the J end by 7 bases, with 11 bases between. The CDR3 spells CATSTGPAQPQHF. In nucleotides, the CDR3 is TGTGCCACCAGCACGGGACCGGCACAGCCCCAGCATTTT.

This sequence joins TRBV19 and TRBJ1-2; 9 bases line up with TRBD1. The CDR3 covers 15 residues. Unmatched junction bases numbered 8, after V lost 5 bases and J lost 4 bases. The germline gives CDR1 LNHDA, CDR2 SQIVND (reference sequence). This chain's CDR3 is CASSWGQGESYGYTF. CDR3 coding DNA: TGTGCCAGTAGTTGGGGACAGGGAGAGAGCTATGGCTACACCTTC.

This rearrangement joins TRBV27 to TRBJ1-2, with 8 bases identical to TRBD1. The CDR3 spans 13 residues. V was clipped by 8 bases and J by 8 bases; unmatched bases: 10. CDR1 and CDR2 (germline): MNHEY, SMNVEV (reference sequence). The DNA for the CDR3 is TGTGCCAGCGGGGACAGGTCTTCGACGGGCTACACCTTC. It encodes CASGDRSSTGYTF.

The chain carries TRBV5-4 and TRBJ1-2; TRBD1 aligns across 7 bases. Per the germline V gene, CDR1 is SGHNT and CDR2 is YYREEE (reference sequence). V shed 4 bases, J shed 0 bases, and the junction held 9 bases outside the gene matches. CDR3 length: 16 amino acids. The CDR3 DNA reads as TGTGCCAGCAGCCTGGTAACAGGGGCTTCTAACTATGGCTACACCTTC. Its translation: CASSLVTGASNYGYTF.

A single count supports this clone. DNA for the CDR3: TGTGCCAGCAGCGACAGGGTGAACAATCAGCCCCAGCATTTT. Translated, it gives CASSDRVNNQPQHF. The chain employs TRBV6-5 and TRBJ1-5, with TRBD1 identical over 7 bases. The CDR3 has 14 residues. Germline values: CDR1 MNHEY, CDR2 SVGAGI. The ends lost 6 bases at V and 3 bases at J; junction bases unmatched: 5.

A single count supports this clone. The J gene is TRBJ1-1, the V gene TRBV28; D uncertain. Trimming pared 3 bases from V and 0 bases from J, leaving 11 bases between. Per germline, CDR1 MDHEN and CDR2 SYDVKM. This CDR3 spans 15 amino acids. Here the CDR3 DNA reads TGTGCCAGCAGTTTGGTCCGGAACCTGAACACTGAAGCTTTCTTT. This translates into CASSLVRNLNTEAFF.

In DNA, the CDR3 is TGCGCCAGCGGAGGGACAGTCAATTCACCCCTCCACTTT. Protein sequence: CASGGTVNSPLHF. This rearrangement joins TRBV10-2 to TRBJ1-6; TRBD1 aligns across 7 bases. V lost 8 bases, J lost 7 bases, and 5 bases stayed unmatched. Germline values: CDR1 WSHSY, CDR2 SAAADI. The CDR3 is made up of 13 amino acids.

The chain recombines TRBV15 with TRBJ2-7; 8 nucleotides match TRBD1. The germline gives CDR1 LNHNV, CDR2 YYDKDF (reference sequence). With 5 bases clipped from V and 3 bases from J, the junction kept 6 bases outside the gene matches. The CDR3 is made up of 14 amino acids. The chain's CDR3 is CATSAGQVDYEQYF. The CDR3 region has the DNA TGTGCCACCAGCGCGGGACAGGTTGACTACGAGCAGTACTTC.